These 25 T cell receptor beta chains came from one sample sequenced in a study of identical twins. TCRdb re-analysed the 5' RACE reads in MiXCR, keeping a single row per CDR3 protein. Of under 900,000 distinct CDR3 sequences in the sample, approximately 13% are singletons; the top ten hold about 1.6%. The same specimen was also included in a second study, on yellow fever vaccine responses in identical twins.

Sequences were obtained from PBMCs. These receptors originate from a woman younger than 35 in good health.

This clonotype showed up just a few times. The genes are TRBV5-5 and TRBJ2-7; 9 bases agree with TRBD1. The germline V gene encodes CDR1 SGHKS and CDR2 YYEKEE (reference sequence). The CDR3 covers 15 residues. Trimming took 6 bases from V and 3 from J; bases not matched to a gene: 10. CDR3 sequence: CASTITGGPYYEQYF. Written as DNA, the CDR3 is TGTGCCAGCACTATTACAGGGGGCCCATACTACGAGCAGTACTTC.

The J gene is TRBJ2-1, the V gene TRBV6-2 or TRBV6-3; D remains ambiguous. Per germline, CDR1 MNHEY and CDR2 SVGEGT. With 5 bases removed from V and 3 bases from J, the gap between germline ends came to 14 bases. The CDR3 loop spans 15 amino acids. The CDR3, as DNA: TGTGCCAGCAGTCTTAGACTCCTCAACTACAATGAGCAGTTCTTC. Translated, it gives CASSLRLLNYNEQFF.

This clonotype was picked up many times. The gene calls are TRBV5-6 and TRBJ2-3; D perhaps matches TRBD2 (5 bases). CDR3 length: 16 amino acids. The germline CDR1 and CDR2 sequences are SGHDT and YYEEEE. Trimming left V 1 base short and J 7 bases short, with 19 bases between. In nucleotides, the CDR3 is TGTGCCAGCAGCTTGCCCGGGATTTTAGGGATGAATACGCAGTATTTT. Translated: CASSLPGILGMNTQYF.

The J gene is TRBJ2-2, the V gene TRBV20-1; 7 positions match TRBD2. The V gene end was trimmed by 1 base and the J gene end by 6 bases; junction bases not matched to a gene: 5. The CDR3 contains 14 residues. From germline, CDR1 is DFQATT and CDR2 SNEGSKA (reference sequence). CDR3 nucleotides: TGCAGTGCTAGAGTCGGCGGGAGTGCCGGGGAGCTGTTTTTT. Protein sequence: CSARVGGSAGELFF.

This clonotype was observed many times. The gene calls are TRBV9 and TRBJ2-3, with 8 bases aligning to TRBD2. This CDR3 contains 16 residues. Germline values: CDR1 SGDLS, CDR2 YYNGEE. Trimming cost V 0 bases and J 2 bases; bases outside gene matches: 5. CDR3 sequence reads: CASSVVGSGTTDTQYF. CDR3 in DNA: TGTGCCAGCAGCGTAGTGGGTAGCGGGACCACAGATACGCAGTATTTT. The whole variable domain, filled in from reference TRBV9 and TRBJ2-3, reads DSGVTQTPKHLITATGQRVTLRCSPRSGDLSVYWYQQSLDQGLQFLIQYYNGEERAKGNILERFSAQQFPDLHSELNLSSLELGDSALYFCASSVVGSGTTDTQYFGPGTRLTVL.

The chain combines TRBV7-9 with TRBJ2-2; TRBD2 is a possible D gene (6 bases). V lost 1 base and J 6 bases, leaving 15 bases between the germline ends. This CDR3 contains 16 residues. Germline CDR1 reads SEHNR; CDR2 reads FQNEAQ (reference sequence). The CDR3 spells CASSLVADEPAGELFF. CDR3 DNA sequence: TGTGCCAGCAGCTTAGTAGCGGATGAGCCCGCCGGGGAGCTGTTTTTT.

This clonotype was counted only a few times. This chain connects TRBV19 to TRBJ1-1; D unresolved. From germline, CDR1 is LNHDA and CDR2 SQIVND (reference sequence). The CDR3 contains 13 residues. V gave up 7 bases and J gave up 3 bases, with 12 bases separating them. The CDR3: CASKDVMDTEAFF. The CDR3 bases are TGTGCCAGTAAAGATGTTATGGACACTGAAGCTTTCTTT.

This clonotype was counted only a few times. This chain connects TRBV7-9 to TRBJ2-1; tentative D call: TRBD2 (7 bases). The CDR3 is 17 residues long. Germline V lookup: CDR1 SEHNR, CDR2 FQNEAQ (reference sequence). V was trimmed by 4 bases and J by 4 bases, leaving 20 bases between them. In nucleotides, the CDR3 is TGTGCCAGCAGCTCCCCTGGGGGGGGCGGAAATTACAATGAGCAGTTCTTC. Its protein product is CASSSPGGGGNYNEQFF.

The chain is built from TRBV10-3 and TRBJ2-5; tentatively, D is TRBD1 (7 bases). The germline CDR1 and CDR2 sequences are ENHRY and SYGVKD. V lost 8 bases and J 2 bases, leaving 12 bases between the germline ends. The CDR3 is 13 residues long. The CDR3 spells CAIGGDSQETQYF. CDR3 nucleotides: TGTGCCATCGGAGGGGACAGTCAAGAGACCCAGTACTTC.

This clonotype has a handful of counts. This chain connects TRBV3-1 to TRBJ2-7, with D possibly TRBD2 on 5 matching bases. Germline V gives CDR1 LGHDT, CDR2 YNNKEL (reference sequence). V was cut by 5 bases and J by 6 bases, with 14 bases left in between. This CDR3 spans 13 amino acids. The CDR3 DNA sequence: TGTGCCAGCAGCACCTCTTCGGGATTCGAGCAGTACTTC. Residues: CASSTSSGFEQYF.

This clonotype was recorded many times. The chain is built from TRBV2 and TRBJ2-2; 7 bases align to TRBD1. The germline V gene encodes CDR1 SNHLY and CDR2 FYNNEI. The CDR3 covers 15 residues. The V and J ends lost 2 bases and 3 bases, in that order; junction bases with no gene match: 3. The CDR3 is CASSEQGVDTGELFF. Written as DNA, the CDR3 is TGTGCCAGCAGTGAACAGGGGGTCGACACCGGGGAGCTGTTTTTT.

The chain recombines TRBV6-5 with TRBJ2-1; D is tentatively TRBD1 or TRBD2 (5 bases each). Trimming left V 4 bases short and J 7 bases short, with 17 bases between. CDR3 length: 15 residues. Germline lookup yields CDR1 MNHEY and CDR2 SVGAGI. The CDR3 sequence: CASSSGTDGGNEQFF. The CDR3 DNA reads as TGTGCCAGCAGTTCCGGGACCGATGGGGGTAATGAGCAGTTCTTC.

This clonotype was counted ten times or more. The chain joins TRBV7-9 to TRBJ1-3; D call uncertain. CDR3 length equals 13 residues. Germline lookup yields CDR1 SEHNR and CDR2 FQNEAQ (reference sequence). V was cut by 5 bases and J by 4 bases, with 9 bases left in between. The CDR3 region has the DNA TGTGCCAGCAGCCGGGGTGTAGGAAACACCATATATTTT. It codes for CASSRGVGNTIYF.

This clonotype was observed many times. This chain uses TRBV13 with TRBJ2-1; the match to TRBD2 covers 11 bases. Trimming removed 5 bases from V and 3 bases from J; junction bases left unmatched: 9. The CDR3 has 17 residues. Per the germline V gene, CDR1 is PRHDT and CDR2 is FYEKMQ (reference sequence). The CDR3 loop reads CASSRGGLAAGYNEQFF. The CDR3 DNA reads as TGTGCCAGCAGCCGGGGGGGACTAGCGGCAGGCTACAATGAGCAGTTCTTC.

Ten or more counts support this clonotype. This chain links TRBV28 with TRBJ2-1, with 7 bases identical to TRBD2. This CDR3 contains 16 residues. Looked up from germline, CDR1 is MDHEN and CDR2 is SYDVKM. Trimming removed 3 bases from V and 0 bases from J; junction bases left unmatched: 5. CDR3 DNA: TGTGCCAGCAGTTTCCCTAGCGGACTCTCCTACAATGAGCAGTTCTTC. It yields the protein CASSFPSGLSYNEQFF.

This clonotype turned up a few times. The chain uses TRBV4-1 and TRBJ2-3; D remains ambiguous. The CDR3 has 13 residues. The V gene's germline CDR1 is MGHRA and CDR2 YSYEKL. V was trimmed by 4 bases and J by 4 bases, leaving 9 bases between them. CDR3 sequence reads: CASSRFSPDTQYF. The CDR3 coding sequence is TGCGCCAGCAGCCGATTTTCGCCAGATACGCAGTATTTT.

The chain is built from TRBV6-1 and TRBJ2-6; D not resolved. The CDR3 is 17 residues long. V dropped 7 bases and J dropped 0 bases, with 16 bases sitting between them. Germline V lookup: CDR1 MNHNS, CDR2 SASEGT. The CDR3 region has the DNA TGTGCCAGCAAGGTGGCAGAAAGCCACTCTGGGGCCAACGTCCTGACTTTC. Encoded protein: CASKVAESHSGANVLTF.

This clonotype was picked up many times. This chain links TRBV5-5 with TRBJ2-2; 9 bases match TRBD2. CDR3 size: 14 residues. Per germline, CDR1 SGHKS and CDR2 YYEKEE (reference sequence). J gave up 6 bases and V 4 bases, and 4 bases lay outside the gene matches. In DNA, the CDR3 is TGTGCCAGCAGCCTGGGACTAGCCGCCGGGGAGCTGTTTTTT. Amino acid sequence: CASSLGLAAGELFF.

This chain joins TRBV6-1 and TRBJ2-1; D perhaps matches TRBD1 (6 bases). Trimming left V 6 bases short and J 6 bases short, with 18 bases between. The CDR3 length is 15 residues. The germline gives CDR1 MNHNS, CDR2 SASEGT. In DNA form, the CDR3 reads TGTGCCAGCAGCCCCCCACAGGGTGATGGCAATGAGCAGTTCTTC. It yields the protein CASSPPQGDGNEQFF.

The chain employs TRBV7-7 and TRBJ2-1, with D maybe TRBD2 (6 bases). Per the germline V gene, CDR1 is SSHAT and CDR2 is FNYEAQ (reference sequence). This CDR3 has 14 amino acids. With 5 bases removed from V and 10 bases from J, the gap between germline ends came to 18 bases. The CDR3 sequence: CASSRDSGVGEQFF. As DNA, the CDR3 is TGTGCCAGCAGCCGGGATTCGGGGGTAGGCGAGCAGTTCTTC. Filled out from reference TRBV7-7 and TRBJ2-1, the complete variable domain reads GAGVSQSPRYKVTKRGQDVTLRCDPISSHATLYWYQQALGQGPEFLTYFNYEAQPDKSGLPSDRFSAERPEGSISTLTIQRTEQRDSAMYRCASSRDSGVGEQFFGPGTRLTVL.

The table lists this clonotype with a few counts. The chain carries TRBV18 and TRBJ2-7; perhaps D is TRBD1 or TRBD2 (5 bases each). The CDR3 runs to 13 residues. CDR1 KGHSH and CDR2 LQKENI come from the germline V gene. V was shortened by 2 bases and J by 9 bases, with 14 bases between the two germline ends. The CDR3 here is CASSPGTSYWQYF. The CDR3 bases are TGTGCCAGCTCACCAGGGACCTCCTACTGGCAGTACTTC.

The chain links TRBV12-3 or TRBV12-4 to TRBJ2-7, with a possible D match to TRBD1 (6 bases). Between the trimmed V and J ends, which lost 5 bases and 0 bases, there was a span of 14 bases. This CDR3 comprises 15 residues. This CDR3 is CASSTNTGSSYEQYF. The DNA of the CDR3 is TGTGCCAGCAGTACCAACACAGGGTCCTCCTACGAGCAGTACTTC.

This clonotype turned up a few times. The V gene is TRBV9, the J gene TRBJ2-5; TRBD1 matches at 10 bases. The CDR3 spans 17 residues. With V trimmed by 0 bases and J by 5 bases, 10 bases remained unmatched. The V gene's germline CDR1 is SGDLS and CDR2 YYNGEE. For the CDR3, the DNA is TGTGCCAGCAGCGTAGCAAGTCGGACAGGGGGGTTGGAGACCCAGTACTTC. Translating it yields CASSVASRTGGLETQYF. The full variable domain, in which reference TRBV9 and TRBJ2-5 provide the parts outside the CDR3, is DSGVTQTPKHLITATGQRVTLRCSPRSGDLSVYWYQQSLDQGLQFLIQYYNGEERAKGNILERFSAQQFPDLHSELNLSSLELGDSALYFCASSVASRTGGLETQYFGPGTRLLVL.

This clonotype was counted a few times. The V call is TRBV18, the J call TRBJ2-3; TRBD1 matches at 9 bases. The trim removed 4 bases at V and 6 bases at J, leaving 8 bases unmatched. The CDR3 loop spans 15 amino acids. CDR1 KGHSH and CDR2 LQKENI come from the germline V gene. In nucleotides, the CDR3 is TGTGCCAGCTCACGACCGGGACAGGGCGTGGATACGCAGTATTTT. As protein: CASSRPGQGVDTQYF.

CDR3: CATSRDLGGGQYF. CDR3 coding DNA: TGTGCCACCAGCAGAGATCTCGGGGGCGGTCAGTACTTC. The gene calls are TRBV15 and TRBJ2-4; TRBD1 or TRBD2 may be the D gene (6 bases each). CDR3 length: 13 amino acids. The germline CDR1 and CDR2 sequences are LNHNV and YYDKDF (reference sequence). Trimming took 0 bases from V and 12 from J, leaving 12 bases between them.